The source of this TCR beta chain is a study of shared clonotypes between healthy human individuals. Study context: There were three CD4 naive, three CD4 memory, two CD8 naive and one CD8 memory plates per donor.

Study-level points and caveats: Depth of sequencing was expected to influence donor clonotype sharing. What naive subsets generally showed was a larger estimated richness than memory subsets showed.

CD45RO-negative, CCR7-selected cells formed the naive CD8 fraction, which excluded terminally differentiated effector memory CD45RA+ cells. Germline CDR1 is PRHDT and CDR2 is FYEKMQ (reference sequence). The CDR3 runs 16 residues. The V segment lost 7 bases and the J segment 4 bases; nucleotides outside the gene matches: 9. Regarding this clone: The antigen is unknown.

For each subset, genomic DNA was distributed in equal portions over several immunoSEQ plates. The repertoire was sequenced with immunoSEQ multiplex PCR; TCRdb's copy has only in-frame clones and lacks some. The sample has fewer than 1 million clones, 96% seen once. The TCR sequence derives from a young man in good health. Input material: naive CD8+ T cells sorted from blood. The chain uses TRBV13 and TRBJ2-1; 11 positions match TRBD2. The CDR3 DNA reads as TGTGCCAGCACGATATTAGCGGGAGGGCGTTACAATGAGCAGTTCTTC. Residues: CASTILAGGRYNEQFF.